This T cell receptor beta chain was sequenced in a study of CD4+ T cells in melanoma (dated 2022 in TCRdb). About the investigation overall: Neoantigen-specific CD4+ T cells in human melanoma were what the study investigated. Study-wide conclusions, independent of this receptor: Neoantigen-specific CD4+ T cells were reported to be correlated with the function of CD8+ T cells, macrophages and B cells. According to the report, neoantigen-specific CD4+ T cells in melanoma displayed diverse differentiation states.

The donors were people with melanoma. Details on this clone: Which antigen it targets is not known. Base qualities are not provided; no much larger clone lies one nucleotide away.

V lost 6 bases and J lost 3 bases; the stretch between them is 15 bases long. CDR1 and CDR2 (MNHEY, SVGAGI) derive from the germline V gene. Reading from cysteine to phenylalanine, the CDR3 counts 15 amino acids. The only DNA kept is the CDR3, 45 bases in frame from the first base. The library was obtained by the immunoSEQ multiplex PCR assay. Not all clones reach the TCRdb copy of this immuneACCESS table, which keeps in-frame sequences only. Checked studies attribute under half of the gap to unresolved V genes and leave the rest unexplained. This sample gives approximately 9,900 clones in total; about 63% of them show up just once. The leading ten clones occupy roughly 16% of the sample.

The receptor was isolated from a human donor with melanoma. Sequencing was carried out using cells from a culture (not recorded whether cultured in vitro). Rearrangement joined TRBV6-5 to TRBJ1-5; a confident D gene designation cannot be given. The sequenced DNA: TGTGCCAGCAGCCGGACCTACATCTACAATCAGCCCCAGCATTTT. It encodes CASSRTYIYNQPQHF.